This TCR beta chain was captured by sequencing in a study of post-analysis software for immune sequencing data. The overall study: Several disease courses (relapsing-remitting, secondary progressive and progressive-relapsing) of multiple sclerosis were included.

TCR beta libraries were prepared from cDNA with unique molecular identifiers. Out of roughly 0.95 to 10 million T cells, about 460,000 cDNA molecules were generated. From the PCR reads, TCRdb called clonotypes with MiXCR, one entry per CDR3 protein. The sample carries about 460,000 distinct CDR3 sequences, around 40% recorded once. About this clonotype itself: The antigen is undetermined.

This CDR3 has 14 residues. Losses at the gene ends were 5 bases for V and 2 bases for J; bases not matched to a gene: 6. Per germline, CDR1 DFQATT and CDR2 SNEGSKA (reference sequence). Overall study findings and caveats: When compared against controls, multiple sclerosis patients showed significantly lower normalized Chao1 diversity. TRBV5-6, TRBV5-1 and TRBV20-1 were among 4 or 5 TRBV segments more frequent in patients than controls. Same-batch samples co-clustered strongly by F measure.

Input material: blood. The receptor was isolated from a girl aged 10-17 years with multiple sclerosis. This chain links TRBV20-1 with TRBJ2-5; 9 nucleotides match TRBD1. In DNA form, the CDR3 reads TGCAGTGCTCCACAGGGGACAGGGCAAGAGACCCAGTACTTC. This encodes CSAPQGTGQETQYF.